This T cell receptor beta chain was profiled in a study of shared clonotypes between healthy human individuals. Profiling relied on immunoSEQ multiplex PCR, and the TCRdb table lists in-frame clones only, not all of them. The data show approximately 1.4 million clones, with roughly 98% seen just once and around 0.45% held by the top ten. This clone was picked up one time. The antigen is undetermined. Findings and limits, study-wide: Represented genetic and exposure-history diversity was restricted by having few donors. Non-shared clonotypes had lower generation probabilities than those shared by all four donors. Relative to memory subsets, naive subsets generally showed larger estimated richness.

The TCR originated in a man aged 30-40 years in good health. Material: naive CD4+ T cells sorted from blood. The subset denotes: CD45RA+ positively selected.

The CDR3 coding sequence is TGTGCCAGCAGCAGCCTTTCAAGGGGCTCTGGGGCCAACGTCCTGACTTTC. Encoded protein: CASSSLSRGSGANVLTF. The chain couples TRBV28 to TRBJ2-6, with D perhaps TRBD1 (5 bases). The V end was cut by 6 bases, the J end by 0 bases, with 15 bases between. CDR1 is MDHEN and CDR2 is SYDVKM in the germline V gene. The CDR3 is 17 amino acids. The whole variable domain, filled in from reference TRBV28 and TRBJ2-6, reads DVKVTQSSRYLVKRTGEKVFLECVQDMDHENMFWYRQDPGLGLRLIYFSYDVKMKEKGDIPEGYSVSREKKERFSLILESASTNQTSMYLCASSSLSRGSGANVLTFGAGSRLTVL.